The present entry profiles one T cell receptor (beta chain) with its context. Its antigen is unidentified. The data originate from a study of OX40 agonist ivuxolimab in advanced cancers. Overall study: Intravenous ivuxolimab at 0.01 to 10 mg/kg was given to patients every 2 weeks. Head and neck, renal cell, melanoma or hepatocellular carcinoma were the cancers that dose-escalation patients had.

The germline CDR1 and CDR2 sequences are SGHDT and YYEEEE. V lost 2 bases to trimming and J lost 0 bases, with 6 bases between them. This CDR3 comprises 13 residues. Profiled with immunoSEQ multiplex PCR; TCRdb holds only in-frame clones, not every one. The data hold tens of thousands of clones, with more than 80% observed a single time. General study points: Antigen specificity of clonally expanded peripheral T cells was not established.

This TCR came from an adult with an advanced solid tumor such as melanoma, head and neck, liver or kidney cancer. This chain uses TRBV5-6 with TRBJ2-7; D may match TRBD1 or TRBD2 (5 bases each). The sample consisted of CD4+ or CD8+ T cells sorted from blood, taken in a trial of the OX40 agonist ivuxolimab. This CDR3 reads CASSFGASYEQYF. The CDR3 region has the DNA TGTGCCAGCAGCTTCGGGGCCTCCTACGAGCAGTACTTC.